This passage covers 28 T cell receptor beta chains from one sample sequenced in a study of CD8 T cell repertoires and HIV-1 epitope variants (dated by TCRdb to the early 2020s). Their antigens are not known. To prepare the library, the immunoSEQ multiplex PCR assay was applied. Entries here come from immuneACCESS through TCRdb and include only in-frame sequences with V and J called. Some clones fail to appear in such tables; in the studies checked, an unresolved V gene covers under half of the shortfall, and the cause of the remainder is unknown. This sample holds a few thousand clones; under 75% were observed only once. Together, the top ten hold about 40% of the sample. Sequencing used cultured CD8+ T cells derived from PBMCs. The receptors derive from a male donor with HIV.

This chain joins TRBV4-3 and TRBJ1-1; no clear D gene. From germline, CDR1 is LGHNA and CDR2 YSLEER. This CDR3 comprises 15 residues. V shed 1 base and J shed 0 bases, with 9 bases lying between them. The CDR3 DNA sequence: TGCGCCAGCAGCCAAGCCGGAGACCTGAACACTGAAGCTTTCTTT. Amino acid sequence: CASSQAGDLNTEAFF.

The chain carries TRBV5-1 and TRBJ2-7; TRBD2 is a possible D gene (6 bases). Per the germline V gene, CDR1 is SGHRS and CDR2 is YFSETQ. The CDR3 is 14 amino acids. Trimming removed 4 bases from V and 5 bases from J, with 16 bases in between. CDR3: CASSRTPEGNEQYF. The CDR3 DNA reads TGCGCCAGCAGCCGCACCCCGGAGGGTAACGAGCAGTACTTC.

The genes are TRBV28 and TRBJ2-1; D possibly matches TRBD1 or TRBD2 (5 bases each). Germline V gives CDR1 MDHEN, CDR2 SYDVKM. Trimming pared 10 bases from V and 6 bases from J, leaving 16 bases between. This CDR3 has 13 residues. In DNA form, the CDR3 reads TGTGCCACAGCATGGGACGTCCCCAATGAGCAGTTCTTC. Translated: CATAWDVPNEQFF.

The chain uses TRBV7-9 and TRBJ2-5; 8 positions agree with TRBD2. The V segment lost 7 bases and the J segment 5 bases; nucleotides outside the gene matches: 6. The CDR3 length is 13 residues. The germline gives CDR1 SEHNR, CDR2 FQNEAQ (reference sequence). CDR3 in DNA: TGTGCCAGCACCCTGACTAGCGAGGAGACCCAGTACTTC. This codes for CASTLTSEETQYF.

The chain carries TRBV9 and TRBJ2-7; 8 bases agree with TRBD2. V shed 3 bases, J shed 5 bases, and the junction held 10 bases outside the gene matches. The CDR3 extends over 15 amino acids. Germline CDR1 and CDR2: SGDLS and YYNGEE. Here the CDR3 reads CASSAAPGGQHEQYF. CDR3 nucleotide sequence: TGTGCCAGCAGCGCTGCCCCGGGAGGGCAACACGAGCAGTACTTC.

In nucleotides, the CDR3 is TGTGCCAGCAGCTCCGCGGAATGGGGGATTTTAGGGGAGCTGTTTTTT. Translating gives CASSSAEWGILGELFF. The chain employs TRBV13 and TRBJ2-2; the D call may be TRBD1 or TRBD2 (5 bases each). This CDR3 is 16 amino acids long. Per the germline V gene, CDR1 is PRHDT and CDR2 is FYEKMQ (reference sequence). Trimming removed 4 bases from V and 8 bases from J, with 20 bases in between.

The V gene is TRBV7-8, the J gene TRBJ2-7; D unclear. This CDR3 is built from 16 residues. Germline V lookup: CDR1 SGHVS, CDR2 FQNEAQ. V lost 1 base and J lost 1, with 14 bases in between. In DNA, the CDR3 is TGTGCCAGCAGCTTAGGGGCCCATGGACCTTCCTACGAGCAGTACTTC. This sequence encodes CASSLGAHGPSYEQYF.

This chain connects TRBV19 to TRBJ2-1; the D gene is possibly TRBD2 (6 bases). Trimming cost V 3 bases and J 3 bases, with 21 bases left between them. This CDR3 contains 18 residues. Germline loops: CDR1 LNHDA, CDR2 SQIVND (reference sequence). The CDR3: CASSISYGGTYNYNEQFF. CDR3 nucleotides: TGTGCCAGTAGTATCTCCTACGGCGGGACTTATAACTACAATGAGCAGTTCTTC. Based on the CDR3 plus reference TRBV19 and TRBJ2-1, the full variable domain is DGGITQSPKYLFRKEGQNVTLSCEQNLNHDAMYWYRQDPGQGLRLIYYSQIVNDFQKGDIAEGYSVSREKKESFPLTVTSAQKNPTAFYLCASSISYGGTYNYNEQFFGPGTRLTVL.

This clone showed up just a few times. J is TRBJ2-1 and V is TRBV5-6; D gene ambiguous. This CDR3 spans 13 amino acids. V was cut by 0 bases and J by 6 bases, with 7 bases left in between. The V gene's germline CDR1 is SGHDT and CDR2 YYEEEE. This CDR3 reads CASSLVQANEQFF. For the CDR3, the DNA is TGTGCCAGCAGCTTGGTGCAGGCCAATGAGCAGTTCTTC.

V is TRBV6-6 and J is TRBJ2-1, with a weak D call TRBD2 (5 bases). Trimming took 7 bases from V and 4 from J, leaving 20 bases between them. The CDR3 covers 16 residues. CDR1 is MNHNY, CDR2 SVGAGI, per germline (reference sequence). CDR3 in DNA: TGTGCCAGCACTCCCGCCTGGGAGAACTCATACAATGAGCAGTTCTTC. Translation gives CASTPAWENSYNEQFF.

This chain joins TRBV18 and TRBJ2-2; 8 positions match TRBD1. The V gene's germline CDR1 is KGHSH and CDR2 LQKENI. The CDR3 is 16 residues long. With 5 bases clipped from V and 7 bases from J, the junction kept 12 bases outside the gene matches. The CDR3 DNA follows: TGTGCCAGCTCATCTCGACAGGGGTATCTTGGCGGGGAGCTGTTTTTT. Its protein product is CASSSRQGYLGGELFF.

The genes are TRBV28 and TRBJ1-3, with TRBD1 as a possible D gene (5 bases). Per germline, CDR1 MDHEN and CDR2 SYDVKM. The CDR3 has 15 amino acids. V lost 2 bases and J 2 bases, leaving 10 bases between the germline ends. CDR3 DNA: TGTGCCAGCAGTTTACAGGGAGACCCTGGAAACACCATATATTTT. It translates to CASSLQGDPGNTIYF.

This clone has only a few counts. The gene calls are TRBV11-2 and TRBJ1-4; no clear D. The germline V gene has CDR1 SGHAT and CDR2 FQNNGV. The CDR3 spans 16 residues. The ends were cut back, 4 bases at V and 0 bases at J, with 12 bases in the middle. The CDR3 nucleotides are TGTGCCAGCAGCTCAACGGACGGAGCAACTAATGAAAAACTGTTTTTT. Amino acids: CASSSTDGATNEKLFF.

V is TRBV29-1 and J is TRBJ1-1; D perhaps matches TRBD1 (5 bases). The germline V gene has CDR1 SQVTM and CDR2 ANQGSEA. The CDR3 is 12 amino acids. Trimming cost V 3 bases and J 5 bases, with 10 bases left between them. CDR3 residues: CSVDRARTEAFF. CDR3 nucleotide sequence: TGCAGCGTTGACAGGGCTAGGACTGAAGCTTTCTTT.

The V call is TRBV6-1, the J call TRBJ2-5; TRBD2 aligns across 7 bases. CDR1 and CDR2 (germline): MNHNS, SASEGT. CDR3 size: 12 residues. Trimming cost V 8 bases and J 9 bases; bases outside gene matches: 9. For the CDR3, the DNA is TGTGCCAGCTTTAGGGGAGGGTCGGCCCAGTACTTC. Residues: CASFRGGSAQYF.

This clone was observed a handful of times. The chain is built from TRBV29-1 and TRBJ1-1; a possible D gene is TRBD1 (5 bases). Between the trimmed V and J ends, which lost 7 bases and 0 bases, there was a span of 15 bases. Germline CDR1 SQVTM, CDR2 ANQGSEA. The CDR3 contains 14 residues. DNA for the CDR3: TGCAGCGCATCCCTGACAGATATGAACACTGAAGCTTTCTTT. This encodes CSASLTDMNTEAFF.

The chain employs TRBV28 and TRBJ1-1; D is possibly TRBD1 (6 bases). CDR3 length: 18 amino acids. Germline V gene data show CDR1 as MDHEN and CDR2 as SYDVKM. Trimming shortened V by 1 base and J by 3 bases, and 21 bases separated the two germline ends. CDR3 sequence reads: CASSLLGQGHLGDTEAFF. The CDR3 nucleotides read TGTGCCAGCAGTTTATTGGGTCAGGGGCACCTCGGGGACACTGAAGCTTTCTTT.

This clone was seen once. The chain carries TRBV15 and TRBJ2-2, with 8 bases lining up with TRBD2. Germline V CDR1 and CDR2: LNHNV, YYDKDF (reference sequence). J gave up 5 bases and V 9 bases, and 5 bases lay outside the gene matches. This CDR3 region has 13 residues. The DNA for the CDR3 is TGTGCCACGAAGCGGGAGTTGACCGGGGAGCTGTTTTTT. Its protein product is CATKRELTGELFF.

V gene TRBV19 combines with J gene TRBJ1-1, with 9 bases that match TRBD1. This CDR3 comprises 15 residues. Trimming cost V 5 bases and J 1 base; bases outside gene matches: 5. The V gene's germline CDR1 is LNHDA and CDR2 SQIVND (reference sequence). The CDR3 loop is CASSLTGGSNTEAFF. CDR3 nucleotide sequence: TGTGCCAGTAGTCTCACAGGGGGCTCGAACACTGAAGCTTTCTTT.

The chain combines TRBV2 with TRBJ2-5; 8 positions agree with TRBD2. The CDR3 length is 19 residues. The germline V gene encodes CDR1 SNHLY and CDR2 FYNNEI. Unmatched junction bases numbered 26, after V lost 9 bases and J lost 5 bases. DNA of the CDR3: TGTGCCAGACGTCGAAAGCTAACTAGCGGTAAGGGGCCGTTTGAGACCCAGTACTTC. Translated, it gives CARRRKLTSGKGPFETQYF.

This clone was observed a single time. V gene TRBV28 combines with J gene TRBJ2-3, with 12 positions matching TRBD2. The ends lost 6 bases at V and 5 bases at J; junction bases unmatched: 18. CDR1 is MDHEN and CDR2 is SYDVKM in the germline V gene. The CDR3 is 19 amino acids. CDR3 bases: TGTGCCAGCAGCCCCATATTAATCCGACTAGCGGGAGATGGAGATACGCAGTATTTT. This sequence encodes CASSPILIRLAGDGDTQYF.

The chain's CDR3 is CASRSTGDSYEQYF. CDR3 in DNA: TGTGCCAGCAGATCTACAGGAGACTCCTACGAGCAGTACTTC. The chain employs TRBV27 and TRBJ2-7; a weak D match, TRBD1 (5 bases). Germline V CDR1 and CDR2: MNHEY, SMNVEV (reference sequence). Trimming took off 6 bases at V and 0 bases at J, with 12 bases between the two ends. This CDR3 has 14 residues.

This rearrangement joins TRBV5-1 to TRBJ1-4, with 9 bases that match TRBD1. The CDR3 length is 14 residues. The trim removed 3 bases at V and 7 bases at J, leaving 4 bases unmatched. Germline CDR1 is SGHRS and CDR2 is YFSETQ. The CDR3 region has the DNA TGCGCCAGCAGCTCCGGGACAGGGCCTGAAAAACTGTTTTTT. Protein: CASSSGTGPEKLFF.

V is TRBV28 and J is TRBJ1-2; D not resolved. The germline V gene encodes CDR1 MDHEN and CDR2 SYDVKM. With 1 base removed from V and 6 bases from J, the gap between germline ends came to 15 bases. CDR3 size: 15 residues. The CDR3 nucleotides are TGTGCCAGCAGTTTATTGCAGCAGGCCCGAGATGGCTACACCTTC. As protein: CASSLLQQARDGYTF.

The chain recombines TRBV4-3 with TRBJ1-6; TRBD1 might be the D (5 bases). The CDR3 is made up of 13 amino acids. CDR1 is LGHNA and CDR2 is YSLEER in the germline V gene. The ends were cut back, 8 bases at V and 10 bases at J, with 15 bases in the middle. The CDR3 is CASGAIRGSPLHF. The CDR3, as DNA: TGCGCCAGCGGAGCCATTAGGGGATCACCCCTCCACTTT.

This clone showed up just a few times. J is TRBJ2-1 and V is TRBV27; no clear D gene. Germline lookup yields CDR1 MNHEY and CDR2 SMNVEV (reference sequence). The CDR3 consists of 15 residues. V gave up 1 base and J gave up 6 bases, with 13 bases separating them. CDR3 sequence reads: CASSLFRAIGNEQFF. The CDR3 DNA sequence: TGTGCCAGCAGTTTATTTCGCGCTATAGGCAATGAGCAGTTCTTC.

This clone was seen only a few times. The V call is TRBV4-2, the J call TRBJ2-7; D not certain. V was cut by 0 bases and J by 2 bases, with 14 bases left in between. This CDR3 comprises 16 residues. The germline CDR1 and CDR2 sequences are LGHNA and YNFKEQ. The CDR3 DNA follows: TGTGCCAGCAGCCAAGATGTTGGTTCCCTGACCTACGAGCAGTACTTC. Its protein product is CASSQDVGSLTYEQYF.

This chain uses TRBV5-5 with TRBJ1-1; 9 bases line up with TRBD1. CDR1 is SGHKS, CDR2 YYEKEE, per germline (reference sequence). With V trimmed by 5 bases and J by 3 bases, 2 bases remained unmatched. The CDR3 consists of 13 residues. This CDR3 reads CASSRTGDTEAFF. The CDR3 DNA is TGTGCCAGCAGTCGGACAGGGGACACTGAAGCTTTCTTT.